Included here is one T cell receptor (beta chain) sequence, with context. A J-beta primer mix and a sample-barcoded 5' primer were used in a second PCR of about 7 to 12 cycles. TCRdb ran MiXCR on the 5' RACE reads and lists one entry per CDR3 protein. The table lists about 1,800,000 distinct CDR3 sequences, roughly 27% of them singletons. These data come from a study of blood T cells in healthy people across ages. The CDR3 is made up of 14 amino acids. CDR1 is DFQATT and CDR2 is SNEGSKA in the germline V gene (reference sequence). V was pared by 3 bases and J by 9 bases, with 13 bases of the junction left unmatched.

Sequencing was performed on blood. The sequence was obtained from a woman between 25 and 40 years old in good health. The V and J genes are TRBV20-1 and TRBJ2-5, with 7 bases that match TRBD2. CDR3 sequence (DNA): TGCAGTGCTAGTGCGGGGGACGTGAGGGAGGCCCAGTACTTC. Amino acid sequence: CSASAGDVREAQYF.